The clone carrying this TCR beta chain has just one count. J was trimmed by 0 bases and V by 2 bases; bases with no gene match: 6. The CDR3 extends over 16 amino acids. The germline CDR1 and CDR2 sequences are MNHEY and SVGAGI. The record originates from a study of blood T cell repertoires in COVID-19. Under the authors' procedure: Amplification from reference gene primers served as the basis for estimated nucleated cell counts. Repertoires were generated with immunoSEQ multiplex PCR, while TCRdb's copy carries only in-frame clones and drops some. Clonal size and the V and J genes are those of that table, whereas D and trimming came from the DNA. Here the sample spans tens of thousands of clones, more than 80% being singletons.

The chain recombines TRBV6-5 with TRBJ1-1, with 7 bases fitting TRBD1. Input material: peripheral blood. The source is a human donor in a cohort sampled during active COVID-19. This CDR3 reads CASSYQAGGVNTEAFF. For the CDR3, the DNA is TGTGCCAGCAGTTACCAGGCAGGGGGTGTGAACACTGAAGCTTTCTTT.